This TCR beta chain was sequenced in a study of blood T cells in healthy people across ages (dated by TCRdb to about 2015). Turning to the overall study: In model experiments, template switching captured about one uniquely barcoded TCR beta cDNA molecule for every two T cells. Donors of different ages were randomly distributed across sequencing lanes to avoid experimental bias. For two donors (one aged 18 to 29 and one aged 80 or older), the study analyzed two additional independent replicas of 1 million unique cDNA reads from the same blood draw. Using deep sequencing normalized with unique cDNA molecular identifiers, the study measured how TCR beta repertoire diversity changes with age. The donors were split into four age groups: young (average around 15 years), middle-aged (over 35), aged (about 56) and long-lived (under 90).

The library was produced with 5' RACE. Sequencing instrument: Illumina HiSeq 2500. A second PCR of roughly 7 to 11 cycles was performed with a sample-barcoded 5' primer and a J-beta primer mix. Each TCR beta cDNA molecule received a unique molecular identifier from a template-switch 5' adaptor carrying 12 random nucleotides. At least 3 million CDR3-containing paired-end reads were obtained from each sample. First-strand cDNA was synthesized from all RNA with the Mint cDNA synthesis kit, primed by a TRBC-specific oligonucleotide. Following uracil-DNA glycosylase treatment, all cDNA underwent a first 18-cycle PCR with the universal primers M1SS and BC2_uni_R. On the study's bioinformatics: Each sample was normalized by randomly selecting 1 million high-quality reads, each carrying a distinct molecular identifier. Reads with shared molecular identifiers were discarded instead of being binned into consensus sequences. CDR3 identification, clonotype clustering and error correction used MiTCR with a Q25 quality threshold and the strictest error-elimination algorithm. A nonparametric unseen species model using Euler transformation provided a lower-bound estimate of total TCR beta diversity. TCRdb reran the public reads through fastp at Q25 and MiXCR, keeping productive beta chains. A single entry per CDR3 protein holds the most common genes and DNA from its merged rows. The V and J calls come from TCRdb's annotation, not from the publication. The sample table holds about 1.4 million distinct CDR3 sequences, of which 59% were seen once. The ten largest clonotypes hold 6.5% to 8.5% of the sample.

The junction shows trimming of 8 bases on V and 1 base on J, plus 11 bases between the germline ends. From the cysteine through the phenylalanine, the CDR3 covers 14 amino acids. Only the CDR3 region is kept as DNA, spanning 42 bases read in frame from base 1. The CDR1 and CDR2 encoded by the germline V gene are MNHEY and SVGAGI. Summary of the overall study and its limitations: Because profiling used bulk unsorted PBMCs, naive and antigen-experienced compartments could not be compared conclusively. The long-lived group showed more naive CD4+ T cells, fewer expanded clones and increased TCR diversity than the aged group, suggesting age selection. Because the CMV infection status of the donors was unknown, age-related changes in expanded clonotypes may potentially have been confounded. Observed TCR beta diversity per million T cells fell roughly linearly with age, and a significant reduction was already apparent by age around 39. Estimates of total diversity from one million sequenced T cells were regarded as lower bounds and underestimates. There was a strong correlation between observed TCR beta diversity and the percentage of naive T cells measured by flow cytometry.

A word on this clonotype: Its antigen remains unidentified. The input lacks base qualities; no much larger clone sits a single base away.

Systemically healthy Caucasian individuals from Russia, around 38 in total and aged about 6 to 100 years, were included as donors. Each donor gave 9.5 to 10 milliliters of peripheral blood, drawn into EDTA-treated Vacutainer tubes. Ficoll-Paque density-gradient centrifugation was used to isolate PBMCs, with at least 7 million obtained per sample. Total RNA, at least 6 micrograms per sample, was extracted from PBMCs with Trizol reagent. For every donor, an aliquot of PBMCs went through flow cytometry to measure the percentages of naive CD45RAhigh/CD27high T cells. This TCR was sampled from a man aged 18 to 29 in good health. The specimen sequenced was blood. Recombination connected TRBV6-5 to TRBJ2-2; a weak D assignment points to TRBD2 (6 bases agree). CDR3 region: CASLRGLNTGELFF. The nucleotides are TGTGCCAGCCTACGGGGACTGAACACCGGGGAGCTGTTTTTT.